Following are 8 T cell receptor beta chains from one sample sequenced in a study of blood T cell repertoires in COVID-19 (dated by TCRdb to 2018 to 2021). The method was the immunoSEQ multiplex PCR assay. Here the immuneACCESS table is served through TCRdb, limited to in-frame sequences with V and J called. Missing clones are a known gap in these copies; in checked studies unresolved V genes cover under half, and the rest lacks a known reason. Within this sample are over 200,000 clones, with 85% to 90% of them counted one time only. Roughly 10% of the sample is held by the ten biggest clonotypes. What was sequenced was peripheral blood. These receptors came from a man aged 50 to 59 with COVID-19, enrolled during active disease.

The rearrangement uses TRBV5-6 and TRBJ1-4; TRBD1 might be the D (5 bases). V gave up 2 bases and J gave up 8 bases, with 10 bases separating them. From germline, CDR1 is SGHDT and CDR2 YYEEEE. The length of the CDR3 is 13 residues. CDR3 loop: CASSLGAREKLFF. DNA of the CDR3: TGTGCCAGCAGCTTAGGGGCAAGGGAAAAACTGTTTTTT.

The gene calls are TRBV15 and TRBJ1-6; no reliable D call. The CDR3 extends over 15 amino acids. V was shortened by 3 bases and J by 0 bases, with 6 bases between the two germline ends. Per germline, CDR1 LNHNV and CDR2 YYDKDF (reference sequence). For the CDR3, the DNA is TGTGCCACCAGCAGTAAGAGCTCCTATAATTCACCCCTCCACTTT. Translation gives CATSSKSSYNSPLHF.

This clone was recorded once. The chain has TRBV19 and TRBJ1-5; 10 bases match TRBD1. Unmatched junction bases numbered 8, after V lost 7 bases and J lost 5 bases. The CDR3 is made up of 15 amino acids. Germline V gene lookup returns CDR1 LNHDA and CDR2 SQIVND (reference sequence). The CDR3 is CASKRTGGLDQPQHF. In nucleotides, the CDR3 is TGTGCCAGTAAGCGGACAGGGGGTTTAGATCAGCCCCAGCATTTT.

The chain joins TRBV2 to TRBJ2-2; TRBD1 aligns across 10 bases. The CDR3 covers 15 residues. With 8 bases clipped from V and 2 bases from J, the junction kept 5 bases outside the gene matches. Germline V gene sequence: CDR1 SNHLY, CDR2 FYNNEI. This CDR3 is CASVRQGANTGELFF. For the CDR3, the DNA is TGTGCCAGCGTCCGACAGGGGGCCAACACCGGGGAGCTGTTTTTT. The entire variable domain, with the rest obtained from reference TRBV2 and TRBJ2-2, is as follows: EPEVTQTPSHQVTQMGQEVILRCVPISNHLYFYWYRQILGQKVEFLVSFYNNEISEKSEIFDDQFSVERPDGSNFTLKIRSTKLEDSAMYFCASVRQGANTGELFFGEGSRLTVL.

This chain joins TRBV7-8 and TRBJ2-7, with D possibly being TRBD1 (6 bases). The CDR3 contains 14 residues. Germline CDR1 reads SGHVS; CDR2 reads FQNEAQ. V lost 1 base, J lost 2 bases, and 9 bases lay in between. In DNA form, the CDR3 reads TGTGCCAGCAGCTTAGGTGGGGGCCCCTACGAGCAGTACTTC. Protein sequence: CASSLGGGPYEQYF.

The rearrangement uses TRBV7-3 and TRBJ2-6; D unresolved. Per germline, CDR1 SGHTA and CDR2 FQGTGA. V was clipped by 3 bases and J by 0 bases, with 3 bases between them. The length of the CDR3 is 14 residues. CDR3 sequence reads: CASSFSSGANVLTF. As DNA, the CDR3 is TGTGCCAGCAGCTTCAGCTCTGGGGCCAACGTCCTGACTTTC.

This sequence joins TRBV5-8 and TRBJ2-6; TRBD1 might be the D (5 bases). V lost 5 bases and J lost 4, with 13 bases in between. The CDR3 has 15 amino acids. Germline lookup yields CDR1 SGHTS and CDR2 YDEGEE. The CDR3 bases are TGTGCCAGCAGGCCATGGGGCCGGGGGGCCAACGTCCTGACTTTC. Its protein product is CASRPWGRGANVLTF.

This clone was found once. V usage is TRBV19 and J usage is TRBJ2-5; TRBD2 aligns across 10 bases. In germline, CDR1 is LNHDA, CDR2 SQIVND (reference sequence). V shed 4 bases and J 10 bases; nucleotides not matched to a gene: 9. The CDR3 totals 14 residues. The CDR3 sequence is CASSNQGSSGSQYF. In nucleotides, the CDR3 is TGTGCCAGTAGTAACCAGGGTTCTAGCGGGAGCCAGTACTTC.